A selection of T cell receptor beta chains follows, all from one sample in a study of radiotherapy plus CTLA-4 blockade in lung cancer. Method: immunoSEQ multiplex PCR; TCRdb's copy keeps in-frame clones and lacks some. Counted here are 80,000 to 95,000 clones, under 85% occurring once; the ten biggest clones make up 0.75% to 0.95%. The starting material was peripheral blood, obtained from a patient treated with radiotherapy plus ipilimumab. The source is a human donor with non-small cell lung cancer who had stable disease on radiotherapy plus ipilimumab. Each CDR3 is given with its conserved first and last residue. The D gene is left open where the match is weak. Clone size is given for some rows only: seen once, a few or many times, or a class if the clone is expanded.

v_gene	abundance	j_gene	d_gene	CDR3nt	CDR3aa
TRBV7-7	NA	TRBJ2-3	NA	TGTGCTAGCAGCCAGACTGGACACTCCACAGATACGCAGTATTTT	CASSQTGHSTDTQYF
TRBV6-1	NA	TRBJ2-1	TRBD2	TGTGCCAGCAGTGAATGGTTAGCGGGGGCACCGTACAATGAGCAGTTCTTC	CASSEWLAGAPYNEQFF
TRBV27	NA	TRBJ2-7	NA	TGTGCCAGCAGTTTAGAGGCCCCGACGCCCTACGAGCAGTACTTC	CASSLEAPTPYEQYF
TRBV19	NA	TRBJ2-2	NA	TGTGCCAGTAGGGACCCGGGAGCCACCGGGGAGCTGTTTTTT	CASRDPGATGELFF
TRBV9	few	TRBJ2-4	NA	TGTGCCAGCGGACCCGGACCGACAGCCAAAAACATTCAGTACTTC	CASGPGPTAKNIQYF
TRBV5-6	NA	TRBJ1-1	NA	TGTGCCAGCAGCTTGGCCGACAGGAGAGTGAACACTGAAGCTTTCTTT	CASSLADRRVNTEAFF
TRBV28	NA	TRBJ2-2	TRBD2	TGTGCCAGCAGGGTACTAGCGGGGGGGACCGGGGAGCTGTTTTTT	CASRVLAGGTGELFF
TRBV11-2	NA	TRBJ2-7	NA	TGTGCCAGCAGCTACCCCACAGGGAATGTAACCTACGAGCAGTACTTC	CASSYPTGNVTYEQYF
TRBV7-9	NA	TRBJ1-1	NA	TGTGCCAGCAGCACCCCCGGGGGGACCTCGGAAGCTTTCTTT	CASSTPGGTSEAFF
TRBV5-1	NA	TRBJ2-3	TRBD2	TGCGCCAGCAGCTTGGCCGGGGGGGTCACAGATACGCAGTATTTT	CASSLAGGVTDTQYF
TRBV6-1	once	TRBJ1-2	NA	TGTGCCAGCAGTGAATTCGGGCGCGGCGCAGTCTATGGCTACACCTTC	CASSEFGRGAVYGYTF
TRBV4-1	NA	TRBJ1-2	NA	TGCGCCAGCGCGGGGGGGCTAGGGGGAAACTATGGCTACACCTTC	CASAGGLGGNYGYTF
TRBV28	NA	TRBJ1-5	TRBD1	TGTGCCAGCAGTCCGTCCGGGACAGGGGGTCGTAGCAATCAGCCCCAGCATTTT	CASSPSGTGGRSNQPQHF
TRBV18	NA	TRBJ1-5	NA	TGTGCCAGCTCGGTTGGCAGAGATAGCAATCAGCCCCAGCATTTT	CASSVGRDSNQPQHF
TRBV2	few	TRBJ2-2	TRBD1	TGTGCCAGCAGGTCGGACAGGGGGGTGGCCGGGGAGCTGTTTTTT	CASRSDRGVAGELFF
TRBV11-2	NA	TRBJ2-5	TRBD1	TGTGCCAGCAGCACGGACAGGGGGCGAGGGGAGACCCAGTACTTC	CASSTDRGRGETQYF
TRBV18	NA	TRBJ2-5	TRBD1	TGTGCCAGCTCACCACCGCGGGGGACAGGGGGCGAAAGGACCCAGTACTTC	CASSPPRGTGGERTQYF
TRBV5-1	NA	TRBJ1-3	TRBD1	TGCGCCAGCAGCCCAACTACAGGGGTTGGAAACACCATATATTTT	CASSPTTGVGNTIYF
TRBV11-2	few	TRBJ2-1	NA	TGTGCCAGCAGCTTAGTACAGGGTGGACTTCCATACAATGAGCAGTTCTTC	CASSLVQGGLPYNEQFF
TRBV16	NA	TRBJ2-7	NA	TGTGCCAGCAGCCAATCGGACATACTCCGATCCTACGAGCAGTACTTC	CASSQSDILRSYEQYF
TRBV5-1	NA	TRBJ2-2	NA	TGCGCCAGCAGCTTGGGTGTAGGGCTCATCGGGGAGCTGTTTTTT	CASSLGVGLIGELFF
TRBV11-3	NA	TRBJ2-1	TRBD2	TGTGCCAGCAGCTTAACGGGACTAGCGGGGTACAATGAGCAGTTCTTC	CASSLTGLAGYNEQFF
TRBV28	NA	TRBJ1-1	NA	TGTGCCAGCAGCTCACCCGGGTTAAACACTGAAGCTTTCTTT	CASSSPGLNTEAFF
TRBV28	NA	TRBJ2-7	NA	TGTGCCAGCAGGGTCGGTGGCATCGGCGAGCAGTACTTC	CASRVGGIGEQYF
TRBV5-4	NA	TRBJ2-1	TRBD2	TGTGCCAGCAGCGGAACTAGCGGGAGGGCCAATGAGCAGTTCTTC	CASSGTSGRANEQFF
TRBV7-9	NA	TRBJ1-4	TRBD1	TGTGCCAGCGCCACTATTACGGGACAGGAGGAAAAACTGTTTTTT	CASATITGQEEKLFF
TRBV7-2	NA	TRBJ1-6	TRBD1	TGTGCCAGCAGCTCCGGGACAGGGTGGGGCTCCTATAATTCACCCCTCCACTTT	CASSSGTGWGSYNSPLHF
TRBV6-1	NA	TRBJ1-1	NA	TGTGCCAGCAGTGAAGACAGGGTAAGGACTGAAGCTTTCTTT	CASSEDRVRTEAFF
TRBV29-1	NA	TRBJ2-7	NA	TGCAGCGCCTCAAAAGAGGGGGGACCCTCCTACGAGCAGTACTTC	CSASKEGGPSYEQYF
TRBV6-1	NA	TRBJ2-7	TRBD2	TGTGCCGCCTTAACACTGGGACTAGGAGGCGAGCAGTACTTC	CAALTLGLGGEQYF
TRBV11-2	NA	TRBJ2-3	NA	TGTGCCAGCAGCTTATTAGGGGGGAGCACAGATACGCAGTATTTT	CASSLLGGSTDTQYF
TRBV9	NA	TRBJ2-3	NA	TGTGCCAGCAGCGTACGGGCGGGGCCTACAGATACGCAGTATTTT	CASSVRAGPTDTQYF
TRBV6-1	NA	TRBJ2-7	NA	TGTGCCAGCAGTGAAAGTCAGGGGAGATACTACGAGCAGTACTTC	CASSESQGRYYEQYF
TRBV7-8	NA	TRBJ2-3	NA	TGTGCCAGCAGCTTATCCCGAAGAGGGCGGCAGTTGGATACGCAGTATTTT	CASSLSRRGRQLDTQYF
TRBV7-2	NA	TRBJ2-3	NA	TGTGCCAGCAGCTTAGCCGCTGGACCAGATACGCAGTATTTT	CASSLAAGPDTQYF
TRBV7-7	NA	TRBJ2-3	TRBD2	TGTGCTAGCAGCCTAGGGACTAGCCCCAGCACAGATACGCAGTATTTT	CASSLGTSPSTDTQYF
TRBV30	NA	TRBJ1-4	NA	TGTGCCTGGAGTGTTGGGGGAAGTCAGGAAAAACTGTTTTTT	CAWSVGGSQEKLFF
TRBV9	NA	TRBJ1-1	NA	TGTGCCAGCAGCTCCCTGGCGGACAACACTGAAGCTTTCTTT	CASSSLADNTEAFF
TRBV11-2	NA	TRBJ2-5	NA	TGTGCCAGCAGCTTAGTTGCGGGGTGGCAAGAGACCCAGTACTTC	CASSLVAGWQETQYF
TRBV11-3	NA	TRBJ2-2	TRBD2	TGTGCCAGCAGCTTGGCTAGCGGGAGCAGGACCGGGGAGCTGTTTTTT	CASSLASGSRTGELFF
TRBV2	NA	TRBJ1-1	TRBD1	TGTGCCAGCAGCCTCGACAGGGCGACTGAAGCTTTCTTT	CASSLDRATEAFF
TRBV28	NA	TRBJ1-1	NA	TGTGCCAGCGTGCTTAACATGAACACTGAAGCTTTCTTT	CASVLNMNTEAFF